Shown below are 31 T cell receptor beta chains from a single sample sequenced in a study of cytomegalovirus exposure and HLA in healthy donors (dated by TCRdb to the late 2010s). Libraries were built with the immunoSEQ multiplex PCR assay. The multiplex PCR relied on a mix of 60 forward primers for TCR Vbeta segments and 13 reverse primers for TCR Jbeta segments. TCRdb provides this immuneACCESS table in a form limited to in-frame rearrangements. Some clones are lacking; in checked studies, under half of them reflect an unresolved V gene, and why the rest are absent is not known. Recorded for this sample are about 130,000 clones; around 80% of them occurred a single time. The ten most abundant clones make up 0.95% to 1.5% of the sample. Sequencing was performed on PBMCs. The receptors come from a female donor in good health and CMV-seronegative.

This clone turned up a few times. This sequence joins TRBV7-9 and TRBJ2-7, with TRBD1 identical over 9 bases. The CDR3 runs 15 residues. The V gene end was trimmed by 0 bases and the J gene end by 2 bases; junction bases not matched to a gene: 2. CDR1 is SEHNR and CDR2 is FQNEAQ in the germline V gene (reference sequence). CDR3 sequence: CASSLAGQGTYEQYF. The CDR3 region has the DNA TGTGCCAGCAGCTTAGCGGGACAGGGAACCTACGAGCAGTACTTC.

The CDR3 loop reads CASSLAAGAPDTQYF. In nucleotides, the CDR3 is TGCGCCAGCAGCTTGGCAGCGGGGGCCCCAGATACGCAGTATTTT. The chain couples TRBV5-1 to TRBJ2-3, with 8 bases lining up with TRBD2. V was pared by 0 bases and J by 4 bases, with 4 bases of the junction left unmatched. The CDR3 extends over 15 amino acids. The germline CDR1 and CDR2 sequences are SGHRS and YFSETQ.

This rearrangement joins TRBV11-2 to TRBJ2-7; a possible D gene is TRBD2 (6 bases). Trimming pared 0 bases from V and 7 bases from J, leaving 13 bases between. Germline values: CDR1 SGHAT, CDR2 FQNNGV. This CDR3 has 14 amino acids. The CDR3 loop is CASSLDPTSLEQYF. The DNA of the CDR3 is TGTGCCAGCAGCTTAGACCCGACTAGTTTGGAGCAGTACTTC.

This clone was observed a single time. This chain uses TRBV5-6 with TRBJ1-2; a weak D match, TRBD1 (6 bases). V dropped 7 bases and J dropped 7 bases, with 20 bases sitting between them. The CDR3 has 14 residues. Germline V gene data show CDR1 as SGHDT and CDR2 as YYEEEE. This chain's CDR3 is CASRRVGALVGYTF. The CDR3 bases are TGTGCCAGCCGAAGAGTGGGGGCGCTGGTTGGCTACACCTTC.

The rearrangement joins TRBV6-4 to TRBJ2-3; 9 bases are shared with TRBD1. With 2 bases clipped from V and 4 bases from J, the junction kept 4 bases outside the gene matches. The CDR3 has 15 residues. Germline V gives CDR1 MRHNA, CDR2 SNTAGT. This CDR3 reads CASSDGTGQADTQYF. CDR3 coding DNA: TGTGCCAGCAGTGACGGGACAGGGCAAGCAGATACGCAGTATTTT.

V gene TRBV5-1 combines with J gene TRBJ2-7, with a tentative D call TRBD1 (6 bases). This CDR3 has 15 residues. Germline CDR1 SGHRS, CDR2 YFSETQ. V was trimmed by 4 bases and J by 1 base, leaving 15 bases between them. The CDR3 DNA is TGCGCCAGCAGCCCAGAACAGGGTGCATCCTACGAGCAGTACTTC. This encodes CASSPEQGASYEQYF.

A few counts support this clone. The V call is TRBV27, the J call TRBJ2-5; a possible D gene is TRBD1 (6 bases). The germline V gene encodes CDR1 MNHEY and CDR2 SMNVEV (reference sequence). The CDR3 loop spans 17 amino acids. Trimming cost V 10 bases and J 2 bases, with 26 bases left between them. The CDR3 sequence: CATLYRFRTGMQETQYF. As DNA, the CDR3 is TGTGCCACCCTTTACCGCTTCCGAACAGGGATGCAAGAGACCCAGTACTTC.

The CDR3 DNA sequence: TGTGCCACTAGCGGGGGGTTCAGCTCCTACAATGAGCAGTTCTTC. Translation: CATSGGFSSYNEQFF. The chain employs TRBV19 and TRBJ2-1; 11 nucleotides line up with TRBD2. Per the germline V gene, CDR1 is LNHDA and CDR2 is SQIVND (reference sequence). CDR3 length: 15 residues. With 10 bases clipped from V and 0 bases from J, the junction kept 5 bases outside the gene matches. Based on the CDR3 plus reference TRBV19 and TRBJ2-1, the full variable domain is DGGITQSPKYLFRKEGQNVTLSCEQNLNHDAMYWYRQDPGQGLRLIYYSQIVNDFQKGDIAEGYSVSREKKESFPLTVTSAQKNPTAFYLCATSGGFSSYNEQFFGPGTRLTVL.

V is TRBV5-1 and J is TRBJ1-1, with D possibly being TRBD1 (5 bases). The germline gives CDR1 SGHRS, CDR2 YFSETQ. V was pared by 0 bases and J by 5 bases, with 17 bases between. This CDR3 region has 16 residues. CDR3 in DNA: TGCGCCAGCAGCTTGGTAGCAGGCCGACGGGGGACTGAAGCTTTCTTT. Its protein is CASSLVAGRRGTEAFF.

CDR3 region: CASSAAPAGYEQFF. The CDR3 DNA reads as TGTGCCAGCAGTGCCGCCCCCGCGGGCTATGAGCAGTTCTTC. This chain joins TRBV5-4 and TRBJ2-1, with a weak D call TRBD2 (5 bases). There are 14 residues in the CDR3. Between the trimmed V and J ends, which lost 5 bases and 8 bases, there was a span of 17 bases. Germline CDR1 SGHNT, CDR2 YYREEE (reference sequence).

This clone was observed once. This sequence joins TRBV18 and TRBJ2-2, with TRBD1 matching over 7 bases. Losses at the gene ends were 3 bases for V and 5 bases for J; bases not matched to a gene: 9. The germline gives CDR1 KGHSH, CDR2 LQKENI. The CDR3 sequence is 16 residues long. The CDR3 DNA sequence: TGTGCCAGCTCACCTGAGGGGGCTCTTCGAACCGGGGAGCTGTTTTTT. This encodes CASSPEGALRTGELFF.

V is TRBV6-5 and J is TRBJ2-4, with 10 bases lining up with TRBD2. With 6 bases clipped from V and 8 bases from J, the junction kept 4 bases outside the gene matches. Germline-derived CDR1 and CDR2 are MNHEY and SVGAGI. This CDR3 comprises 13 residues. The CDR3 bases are TGTGCCAGCAGGCGAGCGGGAGGGGACATTCAGTACTTC. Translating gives CASRRAGGDIQYF.

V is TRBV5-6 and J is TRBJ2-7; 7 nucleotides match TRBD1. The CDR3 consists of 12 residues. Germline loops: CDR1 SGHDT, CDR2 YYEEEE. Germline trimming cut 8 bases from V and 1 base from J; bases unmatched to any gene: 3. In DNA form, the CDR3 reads TGTGCCAGTTCACAGGGGTCCTACGAGCAGTACTTC. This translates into CASSQGSYEQYF.

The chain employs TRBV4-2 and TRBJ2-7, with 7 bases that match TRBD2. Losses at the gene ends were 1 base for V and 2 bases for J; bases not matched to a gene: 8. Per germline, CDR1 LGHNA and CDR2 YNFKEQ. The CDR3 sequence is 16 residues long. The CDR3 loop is CASSQVGAGTPYEQYF. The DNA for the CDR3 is TGTGCCAGCAGCCAAGTGGGAGCGGGAACACCCTACGAGCAGTACTTC.

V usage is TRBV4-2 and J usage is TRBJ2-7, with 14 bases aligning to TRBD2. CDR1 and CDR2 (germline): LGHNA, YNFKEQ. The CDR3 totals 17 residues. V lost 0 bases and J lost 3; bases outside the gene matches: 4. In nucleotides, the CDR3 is TGTGCCAGCAGCCAAGATGGTGGACTAGCGGGGGGCTACGAGCAGTACTTC. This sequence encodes CASSQDGGLAGGYEQYF.

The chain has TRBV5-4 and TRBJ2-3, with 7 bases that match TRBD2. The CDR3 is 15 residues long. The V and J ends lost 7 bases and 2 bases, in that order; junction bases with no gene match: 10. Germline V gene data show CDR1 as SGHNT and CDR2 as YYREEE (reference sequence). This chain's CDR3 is CASQNWRENTDTQYF. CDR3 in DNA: TGTGCCAGCCAAAATTGGCGGGAGAACACAGATACGCAGTATTTT.

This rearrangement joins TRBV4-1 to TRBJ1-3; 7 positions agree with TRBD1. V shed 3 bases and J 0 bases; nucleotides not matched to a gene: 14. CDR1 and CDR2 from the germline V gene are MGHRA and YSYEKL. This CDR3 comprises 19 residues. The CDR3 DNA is TGCGCCAGCAGCCACAACAGGGGCCCCGGCACCTTCTCTGGAAACACCATATATTTT. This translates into CASSHNRGPGTFSGNTIYF.

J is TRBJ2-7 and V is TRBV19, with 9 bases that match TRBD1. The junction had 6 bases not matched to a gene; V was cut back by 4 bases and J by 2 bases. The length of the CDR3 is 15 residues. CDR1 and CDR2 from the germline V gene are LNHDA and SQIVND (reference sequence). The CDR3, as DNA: TGTGCCAGTAGTACTTCGGGACAGGGTCCCTACGAGCAGTACTTC. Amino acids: CASSTSGQGPYEQYF.

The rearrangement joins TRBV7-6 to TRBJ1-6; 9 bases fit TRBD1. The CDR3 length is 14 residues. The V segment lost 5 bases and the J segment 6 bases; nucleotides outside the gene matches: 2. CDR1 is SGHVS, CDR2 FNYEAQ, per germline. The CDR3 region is CASSETGGNSPLHF. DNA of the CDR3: TGTGCCAGCAGCGAGACAGGGGGTAATTCACCCCTCCACTTT.

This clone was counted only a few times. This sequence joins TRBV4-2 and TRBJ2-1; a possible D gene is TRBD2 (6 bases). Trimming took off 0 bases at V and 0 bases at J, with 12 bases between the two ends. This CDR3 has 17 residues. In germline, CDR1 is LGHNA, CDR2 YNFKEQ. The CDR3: CASSQDEEGSSYNEQFF. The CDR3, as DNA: TGTGCCAGCAGCCAAGATGAGGAGGGGAGCTCCTACAATGAGCAGTTCTTC.

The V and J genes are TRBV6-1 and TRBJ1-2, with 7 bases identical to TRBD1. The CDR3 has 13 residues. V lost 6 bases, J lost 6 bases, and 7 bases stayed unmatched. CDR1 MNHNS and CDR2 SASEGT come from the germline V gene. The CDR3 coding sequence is TGTGCCAGCAGCGTACAGGGGTACAATGGCTACACCTTC. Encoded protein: CASSVQGYNGYTF.

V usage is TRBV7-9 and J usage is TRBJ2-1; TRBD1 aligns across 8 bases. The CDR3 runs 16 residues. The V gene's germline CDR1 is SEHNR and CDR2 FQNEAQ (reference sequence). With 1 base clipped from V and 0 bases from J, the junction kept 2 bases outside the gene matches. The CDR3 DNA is TGTGCCAGCAGCTTAGGGACAGGGCTCTCCTACAATGAGCAGTTCTTC. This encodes CASSLGTGLSYNEQFF. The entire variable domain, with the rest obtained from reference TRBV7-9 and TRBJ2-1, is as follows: DTGVSQNPRHKITKRGQNVTFRCDPISEHNRLYWYRQTLGQGPEFLTYFQNEAQLEKSRLLSDRFSAERPKGSFSTLEIQRTEQGDSAMYLCASSLGTGLSYNEQFFGPGTRLTVL.

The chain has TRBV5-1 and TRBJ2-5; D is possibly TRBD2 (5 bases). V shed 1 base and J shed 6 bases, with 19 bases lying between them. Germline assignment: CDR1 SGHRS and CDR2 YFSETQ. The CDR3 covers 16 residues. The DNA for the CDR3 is TGCGCCAGCAGCTTGAGTGGCACGGGAAGTGGCAAGACCCAGTACTTC. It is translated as CASSLSGTGSGKTQYF.

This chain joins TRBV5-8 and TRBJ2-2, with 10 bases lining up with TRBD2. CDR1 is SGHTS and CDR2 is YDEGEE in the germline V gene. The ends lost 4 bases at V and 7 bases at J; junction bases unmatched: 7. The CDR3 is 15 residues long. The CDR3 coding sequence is TGTGCCAGCAGCCCGGGACTAGCGACGGTCGGGGAGCTGTTTTTT. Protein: CASSPGLATVGELFF.

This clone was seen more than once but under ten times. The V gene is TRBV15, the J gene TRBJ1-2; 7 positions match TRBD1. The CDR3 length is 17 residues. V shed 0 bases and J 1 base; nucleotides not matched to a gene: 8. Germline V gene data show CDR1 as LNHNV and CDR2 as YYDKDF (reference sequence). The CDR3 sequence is CATSRDGRDRDNYGYTF. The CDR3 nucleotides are TGTGCCACCAGCAGAGATGGTAGGGACAGAGATAACTATGGCTACACCTTC.

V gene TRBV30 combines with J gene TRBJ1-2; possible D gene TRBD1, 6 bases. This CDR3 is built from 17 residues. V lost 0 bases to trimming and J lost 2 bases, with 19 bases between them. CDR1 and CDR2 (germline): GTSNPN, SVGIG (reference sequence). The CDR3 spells CAWSVQWITGTNYGYTF. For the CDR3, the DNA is TGTGCCTGGAGTGTACAGTGGATAACAGGGACAAACTATGGCTACACCTTC.

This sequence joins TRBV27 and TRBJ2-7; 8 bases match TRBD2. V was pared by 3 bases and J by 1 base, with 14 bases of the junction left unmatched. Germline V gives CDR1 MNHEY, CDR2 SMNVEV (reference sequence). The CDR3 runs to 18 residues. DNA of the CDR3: TGTGCCAGCAGTTTTCGAGCGGGGGACCGAATAATTTCCTACGAGCAGTACTTC. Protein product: CASSFRAGDRIISYEQYF.

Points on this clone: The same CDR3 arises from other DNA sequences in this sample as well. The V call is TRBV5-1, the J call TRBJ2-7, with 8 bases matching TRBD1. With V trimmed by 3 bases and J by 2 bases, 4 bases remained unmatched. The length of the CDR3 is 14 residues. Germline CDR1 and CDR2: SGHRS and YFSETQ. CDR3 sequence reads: CASSSGQGAYEQYF. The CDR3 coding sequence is TGCGCCAGCAGCTCCGGACAGGGCGCCTACGAGCAGTACTTC. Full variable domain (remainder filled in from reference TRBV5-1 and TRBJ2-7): KAGVTQTPRYLIKTRGQQVTLSCSPISGHRSVSWYQQTPGQGLQFLFEYFSETQRNKGNFPGRFSGRQFSNSRSEMNVSTLELGDSALYLCASSSGQGAYEQYFGPGTRLTVT.

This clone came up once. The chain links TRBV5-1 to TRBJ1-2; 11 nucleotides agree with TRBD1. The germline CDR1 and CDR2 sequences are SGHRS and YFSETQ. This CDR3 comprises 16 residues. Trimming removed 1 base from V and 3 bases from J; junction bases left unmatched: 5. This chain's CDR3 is CASSLRPGQGDYGYTF. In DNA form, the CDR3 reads TGCGCCAGCAGCTTGCGCCCGGGACAGGGGGACTATGGCTACACCTTC.

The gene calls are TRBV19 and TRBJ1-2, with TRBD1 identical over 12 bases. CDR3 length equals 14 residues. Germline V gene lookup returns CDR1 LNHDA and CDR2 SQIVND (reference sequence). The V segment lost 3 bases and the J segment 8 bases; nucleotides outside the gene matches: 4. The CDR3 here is CASSMGQGAPGYTF. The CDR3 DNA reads TGTGCCAGTAGTATGGGACAGGGGGCGCCCGGCTACACCTTC.

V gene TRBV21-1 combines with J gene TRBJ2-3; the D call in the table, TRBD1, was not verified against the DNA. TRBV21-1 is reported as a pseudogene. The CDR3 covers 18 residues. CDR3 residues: CASSKEVGRQGNTDTQYF. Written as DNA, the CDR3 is TGTGCCAGCAGCAAAGAGGTCGGACGACAGGGAAACACAGATACGCAGTATTTT.